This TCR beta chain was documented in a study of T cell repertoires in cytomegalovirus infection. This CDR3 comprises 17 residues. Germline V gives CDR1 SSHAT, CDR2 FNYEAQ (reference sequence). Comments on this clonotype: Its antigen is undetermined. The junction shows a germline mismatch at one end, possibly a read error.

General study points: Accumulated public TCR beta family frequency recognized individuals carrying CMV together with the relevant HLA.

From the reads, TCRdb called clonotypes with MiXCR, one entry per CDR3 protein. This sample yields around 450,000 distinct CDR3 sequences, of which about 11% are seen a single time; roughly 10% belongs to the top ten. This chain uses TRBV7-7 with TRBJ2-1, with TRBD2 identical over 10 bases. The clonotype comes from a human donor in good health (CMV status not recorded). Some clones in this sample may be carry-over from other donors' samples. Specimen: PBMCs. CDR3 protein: CASSLSLAGGPYNEQFF. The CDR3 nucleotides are TGTGCTAGCAGCTTGAGTTTAGCGGGAGGACCCTACAATGAGCAGTTCTTC.